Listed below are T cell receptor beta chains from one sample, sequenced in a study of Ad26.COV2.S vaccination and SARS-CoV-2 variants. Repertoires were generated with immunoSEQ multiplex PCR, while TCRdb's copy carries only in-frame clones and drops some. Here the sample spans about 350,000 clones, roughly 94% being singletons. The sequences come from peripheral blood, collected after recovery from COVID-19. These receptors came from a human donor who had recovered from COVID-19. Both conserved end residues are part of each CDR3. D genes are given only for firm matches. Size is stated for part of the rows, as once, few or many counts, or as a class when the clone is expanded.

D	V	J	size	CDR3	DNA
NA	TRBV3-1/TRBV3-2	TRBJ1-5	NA	CASSPRGGAQPQHF	TGTGCCAGCAGCCCTCGCGGGGGGGCCCAGCCCCAGCATTTT
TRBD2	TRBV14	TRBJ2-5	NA	CASSPLGAGEHQETQYF	TGTGCCAGCAGCCCCCTAGGAGCGGGGGAGCACCAAGAGACCCAGTACTTC
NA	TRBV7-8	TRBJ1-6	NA	CASSRGYSYNSPLHF	TGTGCCAGCAGCCGGGGTTATTCCTATAATTCACCCCTCCACTTT
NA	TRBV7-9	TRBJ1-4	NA	CASSLSNEKLFF	TGTGCCAGCAGCTTAAGTAATGAAAAACTGTTTTTT
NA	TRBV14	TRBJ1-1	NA	CASSQSSWGWTEAFF	TGTGCCAGCAGCCAAAGCTCATGGGGTTGGACTGAAGCTTTCTTT
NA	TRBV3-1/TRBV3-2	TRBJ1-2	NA	CASSQGKGPDGYTF	TGTGCCAGCAGCCAAGGAAAAGGCCCGGATGGCTACACCTTC
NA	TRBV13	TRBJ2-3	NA	CASSLIPGGGTDTQYF	TGTGCCAGCAGCTTAATACCCGGGGGCGGCACAGATACGCAGTATTTT
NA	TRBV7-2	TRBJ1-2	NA	CASSLSQTISPTF	TGTGCCAGCAGCTTATCGCAGACTATTTCCCCCACCTTC
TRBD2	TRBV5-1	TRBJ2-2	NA	CASIRGGGDTGELFF	TGCGCCAGCATCCGTGGCGGGGGAGACACCGGGGAGCTGTTTTTT
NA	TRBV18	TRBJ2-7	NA	CASSPRLDPSYEQYF	TGTGCCAGCTCACCACGGCTAGACCCGTCCTACGAGCAGTACTTC
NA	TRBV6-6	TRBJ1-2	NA	CASSYGVNYGYTF	TGTGCCAGCAGTTACGGGGTTAACTATGGCTACACCTTC
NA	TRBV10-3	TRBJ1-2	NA	CAISESAVRDGYTF	TGTGCCATCAGTGAGTCGGCAGTTCGGGATGGCTACACCTTC
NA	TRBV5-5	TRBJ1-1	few	CASSLVRVGNTEAFF	TGTGCCAGCAGCTTGGTAAGGGTAGGGAACACTGAAGCTTTCTTT